This TCR beta chain originates from a study of T cell responses to AZD1222 COVID-19 vaccine. Study results and limitations: Only five or six people who got AZD1222 tested seropositive at baseline. Most donors were white British and more were female, and clonal diversity was possibly underestimated.

Clones were read by immunoSEQ multiplex PCR, and TCRdb kept only the in-frame ones, dropping some. The table shows about 79,000 clones, with about 90% occurring only once. Germline CDR1 is SGHTA and CDR2 is FQGNSA. The CDR3 loop spans 14 amino acids. Trimming took 5 bases from V and 5 from J; bases not matched to a gene: 5. This clone was seen just once. Its antigen is still unknown. The sample here was peripheral blood, taken on day 0 of MenACWY control vaccination. The sequence was obtained from an adult in good health. This sequence joins TRBV7-2 and TRBJ2-1, with 8 bases aligning to TRBD2. The CDR3 nucleotides read TGTGCCAGCAGCCCAAGCGGGGGCCACAATGAGCAGTTCTTC. Its translation: CASSPSGGHNEQFF.